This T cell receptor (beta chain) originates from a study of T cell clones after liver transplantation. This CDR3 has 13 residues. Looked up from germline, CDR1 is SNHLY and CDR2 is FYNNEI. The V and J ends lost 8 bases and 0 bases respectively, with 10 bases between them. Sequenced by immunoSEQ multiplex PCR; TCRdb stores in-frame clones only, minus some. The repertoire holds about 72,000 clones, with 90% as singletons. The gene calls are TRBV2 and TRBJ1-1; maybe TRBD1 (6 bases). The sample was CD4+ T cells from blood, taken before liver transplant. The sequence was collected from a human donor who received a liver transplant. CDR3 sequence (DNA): TGTGCCAGCTCAGACAGGCTGAACACTGAAGCTTTCTTT. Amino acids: CASSDRLNTEAFF.